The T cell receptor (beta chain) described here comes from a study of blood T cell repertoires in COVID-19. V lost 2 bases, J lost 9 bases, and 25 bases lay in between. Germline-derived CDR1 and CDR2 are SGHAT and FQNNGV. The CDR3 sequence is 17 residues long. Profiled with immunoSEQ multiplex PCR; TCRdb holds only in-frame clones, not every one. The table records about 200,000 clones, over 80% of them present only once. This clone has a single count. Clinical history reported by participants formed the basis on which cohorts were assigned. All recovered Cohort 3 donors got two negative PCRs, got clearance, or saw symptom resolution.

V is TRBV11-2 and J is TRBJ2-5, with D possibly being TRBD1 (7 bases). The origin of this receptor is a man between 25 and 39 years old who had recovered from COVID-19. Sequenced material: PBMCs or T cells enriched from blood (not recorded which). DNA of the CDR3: TGTGCCAGCAGCTTACGGAACGACAGGGCGGGGCGTTGGGCCCAGTACTTC. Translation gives CASSLRNDRAGRWAQYF. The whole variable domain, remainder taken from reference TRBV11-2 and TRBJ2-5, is EAGVAQSPRYKIIEKRQSVAFWCNPISGHATLYWYQQILGQGPKLLIQFQNNGVVDDSQLPKDRFSAERLKGVDSTLKIQPAKLEDSAVYLCASSLRNDRAGRWAQYFGPGTRLLVL.